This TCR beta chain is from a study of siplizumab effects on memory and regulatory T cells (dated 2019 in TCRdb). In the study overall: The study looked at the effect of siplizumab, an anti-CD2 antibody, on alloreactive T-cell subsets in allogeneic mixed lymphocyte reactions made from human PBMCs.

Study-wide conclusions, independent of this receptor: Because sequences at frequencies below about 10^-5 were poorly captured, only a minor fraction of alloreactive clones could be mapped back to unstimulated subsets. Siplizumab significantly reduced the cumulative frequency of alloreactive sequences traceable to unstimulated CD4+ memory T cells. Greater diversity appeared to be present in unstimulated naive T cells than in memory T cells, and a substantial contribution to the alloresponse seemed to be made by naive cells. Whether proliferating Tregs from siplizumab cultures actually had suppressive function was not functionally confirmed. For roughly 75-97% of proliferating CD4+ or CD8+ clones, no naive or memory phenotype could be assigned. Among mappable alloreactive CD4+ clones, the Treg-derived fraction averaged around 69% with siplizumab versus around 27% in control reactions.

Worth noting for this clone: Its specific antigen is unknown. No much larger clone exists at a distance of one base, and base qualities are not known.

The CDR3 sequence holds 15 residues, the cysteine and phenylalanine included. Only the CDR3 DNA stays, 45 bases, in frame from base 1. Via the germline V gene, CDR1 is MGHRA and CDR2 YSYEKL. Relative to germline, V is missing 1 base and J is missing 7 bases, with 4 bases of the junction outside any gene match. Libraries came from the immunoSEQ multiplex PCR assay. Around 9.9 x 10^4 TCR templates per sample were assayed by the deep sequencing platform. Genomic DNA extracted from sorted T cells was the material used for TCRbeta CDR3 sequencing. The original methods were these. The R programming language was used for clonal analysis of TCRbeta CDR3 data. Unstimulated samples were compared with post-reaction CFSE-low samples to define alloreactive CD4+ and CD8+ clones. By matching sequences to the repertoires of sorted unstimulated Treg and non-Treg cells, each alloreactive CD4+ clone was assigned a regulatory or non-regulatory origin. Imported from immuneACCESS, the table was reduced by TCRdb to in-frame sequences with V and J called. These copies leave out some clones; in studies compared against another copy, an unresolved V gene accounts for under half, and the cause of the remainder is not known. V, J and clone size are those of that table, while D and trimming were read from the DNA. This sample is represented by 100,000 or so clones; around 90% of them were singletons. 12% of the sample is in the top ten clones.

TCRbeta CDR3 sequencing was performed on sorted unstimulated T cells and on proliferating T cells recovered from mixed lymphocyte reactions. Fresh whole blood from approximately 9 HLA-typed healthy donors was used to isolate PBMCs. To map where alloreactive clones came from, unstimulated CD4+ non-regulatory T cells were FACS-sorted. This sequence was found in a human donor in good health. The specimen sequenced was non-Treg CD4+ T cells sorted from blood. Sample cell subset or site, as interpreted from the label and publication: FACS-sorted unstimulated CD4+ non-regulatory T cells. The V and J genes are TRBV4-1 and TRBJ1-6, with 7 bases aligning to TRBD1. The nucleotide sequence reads TGCGCCAGCAGCCAAGCATCAGGGGGAAATTCACCCCTCCACTTT. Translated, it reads CASSQASGGNSPLHF.